The 15 T cell receptor beta chains below all came from one sample that was sequenced in a study of cytomegalovirus exposure and HLA in healthy donors. This table comes from immunoSEQ multiplex PCR, and its TCRdb copy is limited to in-frame clones, with some not included. In the table there are over 120,000 clones, 85% to 90% of which are singletons. Sample: PBMCs. Receptors originate from a woman aged 25 to 39 in good health and CMV-seropositive.

The chain carries TRBV11-2 and TRBJ1-3; D is ambiguous. Germline CDR1 SGHAT, CDR2 FQNNGV. The CDR3 covers 15 residues. The V end lost 2 bases, the J end lost 0 bases, and 8 bases lay between the germline ends. The CDR3: CASSLLAHSGNTIYF. The CDR3 nucleotides are TGTGCCAGCAGCTTATTGGCTCACTCTGGAAACACCATATATTTT.

With respect to this clone: The junction shows a germline mismatch at one end, possibly a read error. The chain is built from TRBV10-2 and TRBJ1-2, with a weak D call TRBD1 (6 bases). This CDR3 comprises 10 residues. Germline V CDR1 and CDR2: WSHSY, SAAADI. Here the CDR3 reads CASSDGGGHF. In DNA, the CDR3 is TGCGCCAGCAGTGACGGGGGGGGACACTTC.

V is TRBV7-2 and J is TRBJ2-3, with TRBD1 as a possible D gene (6 bases). Trimming cost V 5 bases and J 3 bases, with 15 bases left between them. This CDR3 is built from 15 residues. CDR1 SGHTA and CDR2 FQGNSA come from the germline V gene. CDR3 in amino acids: CASSLRGTFTDTQYF. In DNA, the CDR3 is TGTGCCAGCAGCCTTAGGGGGACATTTACAGATACGCAGTATTTT.

The CDR3 DNA sequence: TGTGCCAGCAGTGAAGTGACTACCGGCAGGTTCTTC. Translation: CASSEVTTGRFF. This rearrangement joins TRBV6-1 to TRBJ2-1; D might be TRBD2 (5 bases). The CDR3 has 12 amino acids. Germline CDR1 reads MNHNS; CDR2 reads SASEGT. V was pared by 1 base and J by 15 bases, with 13 bases between.

This clone was detected only once. This CDR3 is CASSSTGWGTDTQYF. CDR3 nucleotides: TGTGCCAGCAGCTCGACAGGGTGGGGCACAGATACGCAGTATTTT. The rearrangement joins TRBV13 to TRBJ2-3; TRBD1 matches at 7 bases. The CDR3 totals 15 residues. Germline CDR1 and CDR2: PRHDT and FYEKMQ (reference sequence). Trimming cost V 4 bases and J 1 base; bases outside gene matches: 5. The full variable domain, in which reference TRBV13 and TRBJ2-3 provide the parts outside the CDR3, is AAGVIQSPRHLIKEKRETATLKCYPIPRHDTVYWYQQGPGQDPQFLISFYEKMQSDKGSIPDRFSAQQFSDYHSELNMSSLELGDSALYFCASSSTGWGTDTQYFGPGTRLTVL.

CDR3 in DNA: TGTGCCAGCAGCCCCGGTCGGACCGGGGAGCTGTTTTTT. This gives the protein CASSPGRTGELFF. The chain uses TRBV13 and TRBJ2-2; D ambiguous. The V and J ends lost 5 bases and 5 bases respectively, with 9 bases between them. CDR1 is PRHDT, CDR2 FYEKMQ, per germline (reference sequence). This CDR3 region has 13 residues.

This chain joins TRBV27 and TRBJ1-1; 10 positions agree with TRBD1. In germline, CDR1 is MNHEY, CDR2 SMNVEV (reference sequence). CDR3 size: 16 residues. With 3 bases clipped from V and 0 bases from J, the junction kept 4 bases outside the gene matches. In DNA form, the CDR3 reads TGTGCCAGCAGTTTCCGCGGACAGGGGGTGAACACTGAAGCTTTCTTT. This translates into CASSFRGQGVNTEAFF.

The chain carries TRBV18 and TRBJ2-4; TRBD1 matches at 10 bases. The CDR3 is 19 amino acids. V gave up 3 bases and J gave up 1 base; unmatched junction bases: 12. Germline values: CDR1 KGHSH, CDR2 LQKENI. The CDR3: CASSPVPGQGPVAKNIQYF. The CDR3 DNA sequence: TGTGCCAGCTCACCGGTCCCGGGACAGGGGCCCGTGGCCAAAAACATTCAGTACTTC.

This rearrangement joins TRBV28 to TRBJ2-7, with D unclear. The CDR3 contains 11 residues. Per germline, CDR1 MDHEN and CDR2 SYDVKM. V was shortened by 5 bases and J by 2 bases, with 4 bases between the two germline ends. The CDR3: CASSLTYEQYF. CDR3 DNA sequence: TGTGCCAGCAGTCTTACCTACGAGCAGTACTTC.

The CDR3 loop reads CASSARLAGGPGANVLTF. The CDR3 DNA is TGTGCCAGCAGCGCCCGGCTAGCGGGGGGGCCTGGGGCCAACGTCCTGACTTTC. This chain links TRBV9 with TRBJ2-6, with 12 bases aligning to TRBD2. CDR1 is SGDLS and CDR2 is YYNGEE in the germline V gene. Trimming at V came to 3 bases and at J to 2 bases, leaving 6 bases not matched to a gene. This CDR3 has 18 amino acids. Supplemented by reference TRBV9 and TRBJ2-6, the full variable domain reads DSGVTQTPKHLITATGQRVTLRCSPRSGDLSVYWYQQSLDQGLQFLIQYYNGEERAKGNILERFSAQQFPDLHSELNLSSLELGDSALYFCASSARLAGGPGANVLTFGAGSRLTVL.

The chain carries TRBV7-2 and TRBJ2-1, with 9 nucleotides matching TRBD1. J was trimmed by 3 bases and V by 4 bases; bases with no gene match: 4. The CDR3 spans 15 residues. From germline, CDR1 is SGHTA and CDR2 FQGNSA. DNA of the CDR3: TGTGCCAGCAGCTCGGACAGGGGATTCTACAATGAGCAGTTCTTC. Its translation: CASSSDRGFYNEQFF.

The chain joins TRBV27 to TRBJ2-1; no firm D call. CDR3 length: 13 residues. The germline V and J ends were trimmed by 5 bases and 0 bases, with 5 bases remaining between them. Germline CDR1 MNHEY, CDR2 SMNVEV (reference sequence). In DNA, the CDR3 is TGTGCCAGCAGTACCAGCTCCTACAATGAGCAGTTCTTC. Encoded protein: CASSTSSYNEQFF.

This chain uses TRBV7-8 with TRBJ2-1; TRBD1 matches 8 bases. The germline V gene has CDR1 SGHVS and CDR2 FQNEAQ. The junction had 4 bases not matched to a gene; V was cut back by 2 bases and J by 7 bases. This CDR3 comprises 14 residues. The CDR3 is CASSLRTGRNEQFF. The CDR3 coding sequence is TGTGCCAGCAGCTTACGGACAGGGAGGAATGAGCAGTTCTTC. The full variable domain, rest sourced from reference TRBV7-8 and TRBJ2-1, is GAGVSQSPRYKVAKRGQDVALRCDPISGHVSLFWYQQALGQGPEFLTYFQNEAQLDKSGLPSDRFFAERPEGSVSTLKIQRTQQEDSAVYLCASSLRTGRNEQFFGPGTRLTVL.

The CDR3 loop is CASSSLEQETQYF. CDR3 bases: TGTGCCAGCAGCTCTCTCGAGCAAGAGACCCAGTACTTC. V gene TRBV11-3 combines with J gene TRBJ2-5; no firm D call. Trimming stripped 4 bases from V and 2 bases from J, with 8 bases between. The CDR3 runs 13 residues. CDR1 and CDR2 from the germline V gene are SGHNT and YENEEA.

The rearrangement joins TRBV4-1 to TRBJ2-3; tentative D call: TRBD2 (6 bases). Trimming pared 0 bases from V and 4 bases from J, leaving 8 bases between. There are 14 residues in the CDR3. Per germline, CDR1 MGHRA and CDR2 YSYEKL. CDR3 nucleotides: TGCGCCAGCAGCCAAGACGGAGGGCCAGATACGCAGTATTTT. It is translated as CASSQDGGPDTQYF.